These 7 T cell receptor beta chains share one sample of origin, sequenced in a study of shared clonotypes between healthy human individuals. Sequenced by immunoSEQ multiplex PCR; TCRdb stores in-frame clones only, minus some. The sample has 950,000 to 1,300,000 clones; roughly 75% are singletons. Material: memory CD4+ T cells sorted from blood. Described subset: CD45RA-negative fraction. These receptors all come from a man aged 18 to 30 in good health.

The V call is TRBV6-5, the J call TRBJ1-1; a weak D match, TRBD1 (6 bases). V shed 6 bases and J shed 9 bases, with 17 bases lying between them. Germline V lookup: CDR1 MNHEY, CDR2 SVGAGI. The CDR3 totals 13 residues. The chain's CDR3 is CASRGRDTRKAFF. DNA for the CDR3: TGTGCCAGCAGGGGACGGGACACCCGAAAAGCTTTCTTT.

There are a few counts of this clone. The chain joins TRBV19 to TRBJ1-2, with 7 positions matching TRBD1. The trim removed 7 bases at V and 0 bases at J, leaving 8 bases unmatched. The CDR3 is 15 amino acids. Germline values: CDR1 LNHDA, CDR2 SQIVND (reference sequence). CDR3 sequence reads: CASTSSGTANYGYTF. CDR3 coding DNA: TGTGCCAGTACTTCCTCCGGGACAGCTAACTATGGCTACACCTTC.

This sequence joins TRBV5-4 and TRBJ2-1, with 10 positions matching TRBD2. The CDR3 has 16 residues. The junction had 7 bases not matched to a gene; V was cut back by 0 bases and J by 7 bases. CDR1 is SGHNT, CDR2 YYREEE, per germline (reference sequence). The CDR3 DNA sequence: TGTGCCAGCAGCTTGGGAGCGGGAGGGCCTGTTAATGAGCAGTTCTTC. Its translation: CASSLGAGGPVNEQFF.

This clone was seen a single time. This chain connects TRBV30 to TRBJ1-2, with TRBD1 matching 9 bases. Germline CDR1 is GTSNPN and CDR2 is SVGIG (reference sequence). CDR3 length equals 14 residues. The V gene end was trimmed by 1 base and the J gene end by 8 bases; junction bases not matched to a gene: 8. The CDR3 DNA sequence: TGTGCCTGGAGTGCAACAGGGGGCGCGGTCGGCTACACCTTC. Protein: CAWSATGGAVGYTF.

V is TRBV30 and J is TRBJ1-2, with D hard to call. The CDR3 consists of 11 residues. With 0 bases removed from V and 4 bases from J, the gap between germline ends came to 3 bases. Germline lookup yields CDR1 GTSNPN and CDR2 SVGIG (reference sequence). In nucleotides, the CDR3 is TGTGCCTGGAGTGTGCGCTATGGCTACACCTTC. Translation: CAWSVRYGYTF. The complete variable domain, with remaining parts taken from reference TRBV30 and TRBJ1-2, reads SQTIHQWPATLVQPVGSPLSLECTVEGTSNPNLYWYRQAAGRGLQLLFYSVGIGQISSEVPQNLSASRPQDRQFILSSKKLLLSDSGFYLCAWSVRYGYTFGSGTRLTVV.

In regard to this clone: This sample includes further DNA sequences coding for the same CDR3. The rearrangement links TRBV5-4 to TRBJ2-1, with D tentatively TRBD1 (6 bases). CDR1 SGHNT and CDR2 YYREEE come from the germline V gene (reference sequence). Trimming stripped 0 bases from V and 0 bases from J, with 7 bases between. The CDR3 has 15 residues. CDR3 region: CASSLDRASYNEQFF. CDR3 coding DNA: TGTGCCAGCAGCTTGGACAGGGCCTCCTACAATGAGCAGTTCTTC.

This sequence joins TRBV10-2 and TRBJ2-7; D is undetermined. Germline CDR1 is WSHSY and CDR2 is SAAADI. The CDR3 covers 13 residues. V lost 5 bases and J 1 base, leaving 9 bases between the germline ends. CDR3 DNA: TGCGCCAGCAGTAGGACCCTATCCTACGAGCAGTACTTC. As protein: CASSRTLSYEQYF.